The 11 T cell receptor beta chains presented below share a single source sample, sequenced in a study of PD-1 blockade in mismatch repair-deficient tumors. Assay used: immunoSEQ multiplex PCR; TCRdb lists only in-frame clones, some missing. The sample holds under 85,000 clones, around 80% seen once. The sample here was peripheral blood, taken 2 weeks after starting pembrolizumab. Receptor source: an adult with mismatch repair-deficient cancer.

The CDR3 nucleotides are TGCGCCAGCAGCTTGAATTATGGGCAGGGAGATACGCAGTATTTT. Its translation: CASSLNYGQGDTQYF. The chain is built from TRBV5-1 and TRBJ2-3, with D maybe TRBD1 (5 bases). The V end lost 1 base, the J end lost 5 bases, and 14 bases lay between the germline ends. The CDR3 spans 15 residues. CDR1 SGHRS and CDR2 YFSETQ come from the germline V gene.

The J gene is TRBJ2-5, the V gene TRBV9; the D is unclear. The germline CDR1 and CDR2 sequences are SGDLS and YYNGEE. This CDR3 is built from 13 residues. The V and J ends lost 0 bases and 2 bases respectively, with 5 bases between them. The CDR3: CASSVGVQETQYF. In nucleotides, the CDR3 is TGTGCCAGCAGCGTAGGTGTTCAAGAGACCCAGTACTTC.

V usage is TRBV19 and J usage is TRBJ2-3, with 8 bases identical to TRBD1. With 4 bases clipped from V and 3 bases from J, the junction kept 12 bases outside the gene matches. CDR3 length: 17 amino acids. Germline CDR1 reads LNHDA; CDR2 reads SQIVND (reference sequence). Written as DNA, the CDR3 is TGTGCCAGTAGTACTGCAGGGGGCGATGGGGTAACAGATACGCAGTATTTT. Protein: CASSTAGGDGVTDTQYF.

The chain combines TRBV11-2 with TRBJ2-1, with D maybe TRBD2 (6 bases). Deletions cut 3 bases from V and 10 bases from J, with 16 bases between. The CDR3 loop spans 14 amino acids. Germline-derived CDR1 and CDR2 are SGHAT and FQNNGV. The chain's CDR3 is CASSLGGGTMEQFF. The CDR3 DNA is TGTGCCAGCAGCTTGGGGGGAGGTACAATGGAGCAGTTCTTC.

The chain uses TRBV30 and TRBJ1-3, with a possible D match to TRBD1 (5 bases). Germline V gene data show CDR1 as GTSNPN and CDR2 as SVGIG (reference sequence). V lost 2 bases to trimming and J lost 7 bases, with 6 bases between them. The CDR3 length is 11 residues. The CDR3 DNA follows: TGTGCCTGGAGTAAGGGGAACACCATATATTTT. Translated: CAWSKGNTIYF.

The rearrangement uses TRBV4-3 and TRBJ2-1; D call uncertain. CDR1 is LGHNA and CDR2 is YSLEER in the germline V gene. Trimming shortened V by 0 bases and J by 4 bases, and 10 bases separated the two germline ends. CDR3 size: 15 residues. Here the CDR3 reads CASSQDLTEYNEQFF. The DNA for the CDR3 is TGCGCCAGCAGCCAAGATTTAACAGAGTACAATGAGCAGTTCTTC.

This clone was counted a few times. The rearrangement uses TRBV2 and TRBJ1-2; no definite D call. Germline-derived CDR1 and CDR2 are SNHLY and FYNNEI. The CDR3 spans 13 residues. Between the trimmed V and J ends, which lost 1 base and 4 bases, there was a span of 7 bases. The CDR3 sequence is CASSEEFGYGYTF. Written as DNA, the CDR3 is TGTGCCAGCAGTGAAGAATTTGGCTATGGCTACACCTTC.

CDR3 region: CASRPGTGGGNEQFF. The CDR3 bases are TGTGCCAGCAGGCCCGGGACAGGGGGGGGAAATGAGCAGTTCTTC. The genes are TRBV28 and TRBJ2-1; TRBD1 aligns across 11 bases. The CDR3 sequence is 15 residues long. Losses at the gene ends were 6 bases for V and 7 bases for J; bases not matched to a gene: 8. CDR1 is MDHEN and CDR2 is SYDVKM in the germline V gene.

The chain couples TRBV7-9 to TRBJ2-1; 10 bases fit TRBD1. Germline CDR1 reads SEHNR; CDR2 reads FQNEAQ (reference sequence). CDR3 size: 17 residues. Trimming removed 5 bases from V and 9 bases from J; junction bases left unmatched: 16. The CDR3 DNA is TGTGCCAGCAGCCCTATCATATTTGGGACAGGGGACGGTGAGCAGTTCTTC. Amino acid sequence: CASSPIIFGTGDGEQFF.

The chain recombines TRBV9 with TRBJ2-2, with 11 bases that match TRBD2. V was pared by 2 bases and J by 4 bases, with 4 bases of the junction left unmatched. The CDR3 is 16 amino acids. Germline V gene data show CDR1 as SGDLS and CDR2 as YYNGEE. The CDR3: CASSVRLAGGTGELFF. In DNA, the CDR3 is TGTGCCAGCAGCGTCCGCCTAGCGGGAGGCACCGGGGAGCTGTTTTTT. The full variable domain, with the rest looked up from reference TRBV9 and TRBJ2-2, is DSGVTQTPKHLITATGQRVTLRCSPRSGDLSVYWYQQSLDQGLQFLIQYYNGEERAKGNILERFSAQQFPDLHSELNLSSLELGDSALYFCASSVRLAGGTGELFFGEGSRLTVL.

The rearrangement links TRBV27 to TRBJ1-4; D not certain. CDR1 and CDR2 from the germline V gene are MNHEY and SMNVEV (reference sequence). V gave up 4 bases and J gave up 3 bases, with 9 bases separating them. The CDR3 totals 14 residues. In nucleotides, the CDR3 is TGTGCCAGCAGTTCGGGTTCGGCTAATGAAAAACTGTTTTTT. It yields the protein CASSSGSANEKLFF.